Presented here are 14 T cell receptor beta chains from one specimen sequenced in a study of blood T cell repertoires in COVID-19 (TCRdb year 2020). The library was produced with the immunoSEQ multiplex PCR assay. Here the immuneACCESS table is served through TCRdb, limited to in-frame sequences with V and J called. Missing clones are a known gap in these copies; in checked studies unresolved V genes cover under half, and the rest lacks a known reason. Within this sample are about 89,000 clones, with over 70% of them counted one time only. The top ten clones comprise about 10% of the sample. Input material: peripheral blood. The receptor set was obtained from a woman aged 80 or older with acute or convalescent COVID-19.

In this sample, this clone turned up a few times. The chain has TRBV5-1 and TRBJ1-1, with D maybe TRBD1 (5 bases). The CDR3 runs 14 residues. Germline values: CDR1 SGHRS, CDR2 YFSETQ. Trimming left V 7 bases short and J 3 bases short, with 16 bases between. CDR3 protein: CASRFGGVDTEAFF. The CDR3 nucleotides are TGCGCCAGCCGGTTCGGGGGAGTGGACACTGAAGCTTTCTTT.

This chain joins TRBV7-2 and TRBJ2-5; TRBD2 matches 12 bases. CDR1 SGHTA and CDR2 FQGNSA come from the germline V gene. This CDR3 has 17 amino acids. The junction had 3 bases not matched to a gene; V was cut back by 0 bases and J by 1 base. This CDR3 reads CASSLATSGGPQETQYF. In DNA form, the CDR3 reads TGTGCCAGCAGCTTAGCTACTAGCGGGGGGCCCCAAGAGACCCAGTACTTC. Drawing the rest from reference TRBV7-2 and TRBJ2-5, the complete variable domain is GAGVSQSPSNKVTEKGKDVELRCDPISGHTALYWYRQSLGQGLEFLIYFQGNSAPDKSGLPSDRFSAERTGGSVSTLTIQRTQQEDSAVYLCASSLATSGGPQETQYFGPGTRLLVL.

V and J are TRBV2 and TRBJ1-2; weak D call: TRBD1 (5 bases). Deletions cut 8 bases from V and 0 bases from J, with 16 bases between. Germline assignment: CDR1 SNHLY and CDR2 FYNNEI. The CDR3 runs 15 residues. The CDR3 sequence is CASVRVNKTNYGYTF. CDR3 in DNA: TGTGCCAGCGTCAGGGTAAATAAAACTAACTATGGCTACACCTTC.

This clone has a handful of counts. This chain uses TRBV5-6 with TRBJ2-6, with TRBD2 matching 7 bases. The length of the CDR3 is 15 residues. V was pared by 6 bases and J by 4 bases, with 7 bases of the junction left unmatched. Per the germline V gene, CDR1 is SGHDT and CDR2 is YYEEEE. The DNA for the CDR3 is TGTGCCAGCACCCTGGGGGGGAACGGGGCCAACGTCCTGACTTTC. This encodes CASTLGGNGANVLTF. The variable domain in full, completed from reference TRBV5-6 and TRBJ2-6, reads DAGVTQSPTHLIKTRGQQVTLRCSPKSGHDTVSWYQQALGQGPQFIFQYYEEEERQRGNFPDRFSGHQFPNYSSELNVNALLLGDSALYLCASTLGGNGANVLTFGAGSRLTVL.

This sequence joins TRBV19 and TRBJ1-5; 10 nucleotides align to TRBD1. After removal of 7 bases from V and 4 bases from J, the junction contained 4 bases not matched to a gene. The CDR3 is made up of 14 amino acids. Germline V gives CDR1 LNHDA, CDR2 SQIVND (reference sequence). In nucleotides, the CDR3 is TGTGCCAGTAACCCGGACAGGGGGAATCAGCCCCAGCATTTT. Protein product: CASNPDRGNQPQHF.

The chain is built from TRBV28 and TRBJ1-2, with D possibly being TRBD1 (5 bases). V lost 3 bases, J lost 2 bases, and 10 bases lay in between. Germline CDR1 and CDR2: MDHEN and SYDVKM. This CDR3 is built from 14 residues. In nucleotides, the CDR3 is TGTGCCAGCAGTTTGGACATCTACAACTATGGCTACACCTTC. Amino acids: CASSLDIYNYGYTF.

The chain links TRBV2 to TRBJ2-1; 7 positions agree with TRBD1. CDR1 and CDR2 (germline): SNHLY, FYNNEI. This CDR3 comprises 14 residues. Losses at the gene ends were 6 bases for V and 6 bases for J; bases not matched to a gene: 8. CDR3 in DNA: TGTGCCAGCAGGGACAGGACGAGGCGCAATGAGCAGTTCTTC. Translation: CASRDRTRRNEQFF.

This chain joins TRBV5-1 and TRBJ1-1; 7 positions agree with TRBD1. CDR3 length equals 18 residues. The germline gives CDR1 SGHRS, CDR2 YFSETQ. V trimming: 0 bases; J trimming: 0 bases; junction bases outside the gene matches: 11. DNA for the CDR3: TGCGCCAGCAGCTTGGGAAGGTTAGGGGGCTACATGAACACTGAAGCTTTCTTT. Its translation: CASSLGRLGGYMNTEAFF.

J is TRBJ2-5 and V is TRBV28; 7 bases match TRBD1. CDR3 length: 16 residues. Trimming took 3 bases from V and 1 from J; bases not matched to a gene: 8. Germline assignment: CDR1 MDHEN and CDR2 SYDVKM. For the CDR3, the DNA is TGTGCCAGCAGTTTCACCGGGACAGCACTCCAAGAGACCCAGTACTTC. Protein sequence: CASSFTGTALQETQYF.

This clone was detected a few times. The V gene is TRBV2, the J gene TRBJ2-7; 8 positions match TRBD2. Germline CDR1 is SNHLY and CDR2 is FYNNEI. The CDR3 is made up of 14 amino acids. The ends lost 7 bases at V and 3 bases at J; junction bases unmatched: 8. The CDR3 DNA reads TGTGCCAGCACCGCGGAGCGGGGGATCTACGAGCAGTACTTC. Residues: CASTAERGIYEQYF.

The chain couples TRBV7-9 to TRBJ1-2; no definite D call. V was clipped by 6 bases and J by 1 base, with 6 bases between them. Germline lookup yields CDR1 SEHNR and CDR2 FQNEAQ (reference sequence). The CDR3 runs to 12 residues. In DNA form, the CDR3 reads TGTGCCAGCAGACCTAGTAACTATGGCTACACCTTC. Protein sequence: CASRPSNYGYTF.

The CDR3 loop reads CAWGVLAARADTEAFF. In DNA form, the CDR3 reads TGTGCCTGGGGGGTATTAGCAGCTCGAGCGGACACTGAAGCTTTCTTT. V and J are TRBV30 and TRBJ1-1; D remains ambiguous. V was shortened by 5 bases and J by 3 bases, with 22 bases between the two germline ends. This CDR3 has 16 amino acids. The germline V gene encodes CDR1 GTSNPN and CDR2 SVGIG (reference sequence).

The chain employs TRBV6-5 and TRBJ2-7; perhaps TRBD1 as D (5 bases). The CDR3 runs to 12 residues. V was pared by 6 bases and J by 1 base, with 7 bases between. Germline V gene lookup returns CDR1 MNHEY and CDR2 SVGAGI. Written as DNA, the CDR3 is TGTGCCAGCAGGTCAGGGTCCTACGAGCAGTACTTC. It codes for CASRSGSYEQYF.

V and J are TRBV4-1 and TRBJ1-6, with a possible D match to TRBD1 (6 bases). Germline assignment: CDR1 MGHRA and CDR2 YSYEKL. The CDR3 has 17 residues. Trimming took 0 bases from V and 0 from J, leaving 9 bases between them. The DNA for the CDR3 is TGCGCCAGCAGCCAAGATCAGGACAGCTCCTATAATTCACCCCTCCACTTT. Amino acid sequence: CASSQDQDSSYNSPLHF.